This entry features one T cell receptor (beta chain) sequence. This clonotype was found many times. What this receptor recognizes is not known. Base qualities are missing; no much larger clone stands one base away. The ophthalmopathy patients had moderately to severely active disease, with a Clinical Activity Score of 3 or higher, a NOSPECS grade of 4 or higher, and a disease duration of less than 3 months. Anyone with other autoimmune diseases, uncontrolled infections, pregnancy or lactation was excluded from the study. Clinical symptoms, serum thyroxine, TRAb, thyroid ultrasound and orbital computed tomography were used for diagnosis. Ficoll-Paque density gradient centrifugation was used to isolate PBMCs from approximately 10 ml of fresh peripheral blood. Total RNA was extracted with Trizol reagent and quality-checked on an Agilent 2100 Bioanalyzer. V loses 5 bases at its end and J loses 0 bases; junction bases beyond the gene matches: 7. Including the terminal cysteine and phenylalanine, the CDR3 comprises 16 residues. Left in the record is the CDR3 DNA by itself, 48 bases read in frame from the first base.

For repertoire sequencing, TCR beta CDR3 regions were amplified from RNA transcripts. A first-round RT-PCR used HTBI primers with the Qiagen OneStep RT-PCR kit, followed by a second-round multiplex PCR, size selection and purification. The libraries underwent paired-end sequencing with 100 bp reads on an Illumina HiSeq2000. From the authors' description of their analysis: Reads were processed with SOAPnuke, discarding reads with adapters, uncalled bases, mean Phred below 15, or no exact constant-primer or identifier match. COPE v1.2.5 was used to merge the high-quality paired reads. Clonotypes were defined as unique nucleotide sequences and were aligned to IMGT TRB V, D and J references using MiTCR v1.1. Only V-J combinations with frequency above 0.0001 were analysed, covering 98% to 99.2% of repertoires. A TCR clonal expansion and chaos score per V-J combination was defined as the ratio of F50 clonal expansion to chaos observed in the TCRdist matrix. Welch's t-statistics and random forest were used to reduce features to approximately 13 V-J combinations, which were fed into a naive Bayes classifier. The Morisita-Horn index was used to measure how similar the thyroid and blood repertoires were. The raw public data were reprocessed by TCRdb itself: fastp quality trimming at Q25, MiXCR clonotype calling, in-frame beta chains only. For every CDR3 protein sequence, its rows merge into one entry that carries the most common genes and DNA. These V and J calls originate from TCRdb's pipeline instead of the authors' own analysis. For this sample there are under 350,000 distinct CDR3 sequences; roughly a sixth appear just once. Together, the top ten hold roughly 12% of the sample.

The data derive from a study of Graves' ophthalmopathy and Graves' hyperthyroidism (dated by TCRdb to the late 2010s). In the study overall: Peripheral blood was collected at initial diagnosis, before any treatment. The study used signatures of the TCR beta repertoire to tell Graves' ophthalmopathy apart from Graves' hyperthyroidism and to predict which patients would progress to ophthalmopathy. In total, 135 blood samples were TCR-sequenced: around 42 ophthalmopathy, roughly 80 hyperthyroidism and some 17 hyperthyroidism-to-ophthalmopathy patients. To explore V-J signatures distinguishing ophthalmopathy from hyperthyroidism, a discovery set of some 100 patients (around 44 ophthalmopathy, some 57 stable hyperthyroidism) was enrolled. An independent validation cohort was composed of some 19 hyperthyroidism patients and around 16 patients who later progressed from hyperthyroidism to ophthalmopathy. T-cell repertoires of thyroid tissue and blood were compared in about 6 hyperthyroidism patients. Following sampling, methimazole starting at 30 mg daily was administered to hyperthyroidism patients, and high-dose intravenous methylprednisolone was administered to ophthalmopathy patients.

What the authors observed across the whole study: In cross-validation, the 13-signature model distinguished ophthalmopathy from stable hyperthyroidism with less than 90% sensitivity and about 81% specificity, while in the test set the corresponding values were about 79% and 69%. Most of the expanded thyroid clonotypes with a frequency above 0.001 were also detected in blood, and it was suggested that the thyroid immune response may be reflected by blood repertoires. In validation, the model predicted ophthalmopathy progression with about 64% sensitivity and roughly 72% specificity; 12 predicted patients were CT-confirmed with GO in a median of approximately six months. No statistical method was used to predetermine the sample size, and group allocation was not hidden from the investigators.

The V gene is TRBV12-3 or TRBV12-4 and the J gene is TRBJ2-5; 9 junctional bases match TRBD2. This TCR was sampled from an adult man with Graves' ophthalmopathy. Sequencing was carried out using peripheral blood. The CDR3: CASSPPLAGYQETQYF. The sequence in DNA is TGTGCCAGCAGTCCCCCGCTAGCGGGGTACCAAGAGACCCAGTACTTC.